This T cell receptor (beta chain) emerged from a study of T cell responses to AZD1222 COVID-19 vaccine. Study observations and caveats: Most donors were white British and more were female, and clonal diversity was possibly underestimated. Spike-specific TCR breadth and depth were elevated following two AZD1222 doses. Spike was spanned by vaccine-associated CD4 TCRs, which were dominant at 160-218 and 743-854. Of spike-specific TCRs, nearly half reportedly target regions left unmutated in variants.

As concerns this clone: Its matching antigen is unknown.

Profiling relied on immunoSEQ multiplex PCR, and the TCRdb table lists in-frame clones only, not all of them. Seen here are under 70,000 clones, approximately 83% observed once, and the top ten hold about 14%. The sample consisted of peripheral blood, taken on day 0 of AZD1222 vaccination. The sequence came from an adult in good health.

The CDR3 region is CASSQWDSPLHF. For the CDR3, the DNA is TGTGCCAGCAGCCAGTGGGATTCACCCCTCCACTTT. The chain joins TRBV28 to TRBJ1-6; D is uncertain. The CDR3 runs 12 residues. Germline V gene sequence: CDR1 MDHEN, CDR2 SYDVKM. Trimming shortened V by 6 bases and J by 8 bases, and 8 bases separated the two germline ends.